This T cell receptor (beta chain) derives from a study of OX40 agonist ivuxolimab in advanced cancers. For context, the study as a whole: Ivuxolimab was an agonistic, fully human IgG2 monoclonal antibody directed against OX40 (CD134), a costimulatory receptor. Intravenous ivuxolimab was administered to patients every 2 weeks at six dose levels: 0.01, 0.1, 0.3, 1.5, 3 and 10 mg/kg. Of the approximately 50 dose-escalation patients, hepatocellular carcinoma was present in around 20, melanoma in around 15, renal cell carcinoma in 9 and head and neck cancer in 9. In the dose-escalation cohort, 82.7% of patients were male, and the mean age was approximately 60 years, with a range of about 23 to 85. Prior anti-PD-1, anti-PD-L1 or anti-CTLA-4 therapy was permitted, and about two fifths of dose-escalation patients had received checkpoint inhibitors. Three dose-escalation patients achieved partial responses, one with hepatocellular carcinoma and two with cutaneous melanoma. The point of sequencing TCRbeta in the periphery was to test whether ivuxolimab changed TCR sequence diversity and drove clonal T-cell expansion. The paper reports the monotherapy dose-escalation portion (N = 52 patients) of the phase I ivuxolimab trial. The paper as a whole reports these results and caveats: On average, CD8+ T cells showed more expanded clones than CD4+ T cells after ivuxolimab. Low levels of normalized T-cell clonal expansion were also seen in some nonresponding patients. The antigen specificity of the peripheral T cells that underwent clonal expansion was not determined. In the 0.1-3.0 mg/kg groups, partial responders were among the patients with the lowest normalized peripheral clonal expansion, particularly in CD8+ T cells. At doses of 0.1 to 3.0 mg/kg, clonal expansion of both CD4+ and CD8+ blood T cells was observed from baseline to week 6.

To sequence the TCRbeta CDR3 region, genomic DNA was isolated from the sorted cells. The immunoSEQ Assay was used to sequence the TCRbeta CDR3 regions. TCRdb took over this immuneACCESS table, retaining in-frame rearrangements with V and J assigned. Such tables are incomplete; in checked studies, under half of the missing clones stem from an unresolved V gene, and the remainder is unexplained. Across this sample there are tens of thousands of clones, with more than 75% seen only once. The biggest ten clones account for roughly 4.5% of the sample. Of note for this clone: The specificity of this receptor is unknown. No qualities accompany the bases; no much larger clone lies one base away.

Patients with autoimmune disease history or receiving systemic immunosuppression were excluded from the trial. Peripheral blood for TCR sequencing was collected from all dose cohorts at baseline, on cycle 4 day 1, and on cycle 7 day 1. Samples were obtained from an open-label, multicenter, first-in-human phase I dose-escalation trial of ivuxolimab. The trial enrolled adults with locally advanced or metastatic head and neck squamous cell, hepatocellular, melanoma or renal cell carcinoma. Before TCR sequencing, CD4+ T cells and CD8+ T cells from peripheral blood were sorted into separate populations. The sample here was CD4+ or CD8+ T cells sorted from blood, taken in a trial of the OX40 agonist ivuxolimab. The TCR originated in an adult with an advanced solid tumor such as melanoma, head and neck, liver or kidney cancer.

The DNA reads TGTGCCAGCAGCGTAGGGATTAGTACTGGTCGCCTCTACGAGCAGTACTTC. This gives the protein CASSVGISTGRLYEQYF. The sequence links TRBV9 to TRBJ2-7; the D gene is not confidently resolved. CDR1 is given as SGDLS and CDR2 as YYNGEE, both from the germline V gene. Taken from cysteine to phenylalanine, the CDR3 has 17 residues. The read is trimmed to its CDR3 DNA, 51 bases read in frame from base 1. Trimming costs V 0 bases and J 3 bases, and their ends lie 19 bases apart.